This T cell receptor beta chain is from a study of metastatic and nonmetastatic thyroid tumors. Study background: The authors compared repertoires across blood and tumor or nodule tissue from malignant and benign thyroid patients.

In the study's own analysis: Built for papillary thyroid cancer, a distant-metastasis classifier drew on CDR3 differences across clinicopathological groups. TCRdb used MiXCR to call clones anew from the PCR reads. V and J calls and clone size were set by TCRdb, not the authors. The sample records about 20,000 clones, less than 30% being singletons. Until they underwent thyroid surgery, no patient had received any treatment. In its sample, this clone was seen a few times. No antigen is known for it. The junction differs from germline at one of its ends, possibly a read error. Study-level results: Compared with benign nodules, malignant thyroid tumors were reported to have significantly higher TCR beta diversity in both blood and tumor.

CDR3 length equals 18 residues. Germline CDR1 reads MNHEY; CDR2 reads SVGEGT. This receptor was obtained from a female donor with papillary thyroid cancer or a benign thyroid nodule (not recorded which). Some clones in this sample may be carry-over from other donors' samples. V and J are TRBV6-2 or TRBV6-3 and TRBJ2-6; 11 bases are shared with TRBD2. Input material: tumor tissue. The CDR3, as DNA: TGTGCCACCGGGCTAGCGGGAGGCCATCGCTCTGGGGCCAACGTCCCGACTTTC. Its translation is CATGLAGGHRSGANVPTF.